The present T cell receptor (beta chain) was sequenced within a study of T cell responses to AZD1222 COVID-19 vaccine. As for the study in general: Analysis merged second doses at about 4 or about 12 weeks. Study-level points and caveats: Clonal diversity was possibly underestimated, and white British individuals and females predominated among donors.

TCRdb's copy holds only in-frame clones and misses some; the assay was immunoSEQ multiplex PCR. This table holds around 260,000 clones, just over 90% found once. Concerning this clone: Its matching antigen is unknown.

V was pared by 6 bases and J by 0 bases, with 12 bases between. The CDR3 extends over 14 amino acids. Per germline, CDR1 WSHSY and CDR2 SAAADI. The sequencing here drew on peripheral blood, taken on day 0 of AZD1222 vaccination. The clonotype comes from an adult in good health. The chain recombines TRBV10-2 with TRBJ2-7; the D is unclear. The CDR3 DNA reads as TGCGCCAGCAGCGCCCCGAGGAGCTCCTACGAGCAGTACTTC. The encoded protein is CASSAPRSSYEQYF.